This TCR beta chain was captured by sequencing in a study of CD8 T cells in Susac syndrome (dated by TCRdb to about 2019). Broadly, across the study: Repertoire sequencing was used to test whether CD8+ T cell activation and differentiation in Susac syndrome was antigen driven. Paper-wide results and their limitations: The study acknowledged that relatively few individuals were included in the TCR sequencing and HLA analysis.

The germline V gene (reference sequence) gives CDR1 as SEHNR and CDR2 as FQNEAQ. The CDR3, cysteine through phenylalanine, is 12 amino acids long. Only the CDR3 region is kept as DNA, spanning 36 bases read in frame from base 1. V was cut back by 2 bases and J by 3 bases, leaving a gap of 4 bases between them. High-throughput TCR beta sequencing profiled peripheral blood CD8+ and CD4+ T cells from healthy donors, Susac syndrome patients and multiple sclerosis patients. The multiple sclerosis controls were treatment-naive patients who had stable or active relapsing-remitting disease and met the revised McDonald criteria. Bulk CD8+ and CD4+ T cells were purified by magnetic negative isolation, while CD8+ TEMRA cells were enriched using FACS. Blood was collected in EDTA tubes and processed within 24 hours, with PBMCs isolated through density gradient centrifugation. PBMCs intended for TCR sequencing were cryopreserved in liquid nitrogen and thawed later in a water bath at 37 degrees C. Purity of sorted or isolated CD4+, CD8+ and CD8+ TEMRA cells was at least 90%.

RNA was extracted using the RNeasy kit, and roughly 0.45 to 1 microgram was reverse transcribed with random hexamers. The immunoSEQ multiplex PCR assay, which covers 54 Vbeta and 13 Jbeta segments, was used to amplify TCR beta CDR3 regions. To correct PCR amplification bias, a synthetic template baseline was used for both primer optimization and computational correction. On the study's bioinformatics: Only productive sequences were kept, with reads annotated to V, D and J genes according to IMGT and analyzed in immunoSEQ Analyzer. Clonality was computed as one minus Shannon entropy normalized by log2 of the number of productive unique sequences. For each patient and control, public and private clones were evaluated among the 100 most prevalent clones. Clones were defined as Susac-specific when absent from the healthy and MS cohorts, from some 1,100 published viral clones and from other ImmuneACCESS disease sequences. TCRdb redid the processing of the public reads, applying fastp at Q25 and MiXCR, and retained in-frame beta chains. Each CDR3 protein gets just one entry, which takes the most common genes and DNA from the rows behind it. TCRdb's processing, not the study's, gives the V and J calls here. The sample includes some 110,000 distinct CDR3 sequences, with just under 95% observed a single time. The ten largest clonotypes hold 0.093% of the sample.

As concerns this clonotype: The antigen this receptor binds is unknown. Base qualities are missing; no much larger clone stands one base away.

The source is a human donor with multiple sclerosis. Sequenced material: CD4+ T cells from PBMCs. The chain couples TRBV7-9 to TRBJ1-1; too little of a D gene remains to name it. Here the CDR3 is given as CASSLSDTEAFF. The nucleotides read TGTGCCAGCAGCTTAAGTGACACTGAAGCTTTCTTT.